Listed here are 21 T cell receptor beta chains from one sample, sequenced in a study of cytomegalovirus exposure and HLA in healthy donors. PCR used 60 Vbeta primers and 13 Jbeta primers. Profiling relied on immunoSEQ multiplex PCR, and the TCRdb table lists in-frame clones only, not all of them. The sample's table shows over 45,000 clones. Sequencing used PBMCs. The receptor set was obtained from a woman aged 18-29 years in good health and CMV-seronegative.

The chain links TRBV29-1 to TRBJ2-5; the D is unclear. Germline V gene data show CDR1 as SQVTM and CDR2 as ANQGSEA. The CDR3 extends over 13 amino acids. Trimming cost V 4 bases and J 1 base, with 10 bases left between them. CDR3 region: CSVGRNLQETQYF. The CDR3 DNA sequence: TGCAGCGTTGGGCGGAACCTCCAAGAGACCCAGTACTTC.

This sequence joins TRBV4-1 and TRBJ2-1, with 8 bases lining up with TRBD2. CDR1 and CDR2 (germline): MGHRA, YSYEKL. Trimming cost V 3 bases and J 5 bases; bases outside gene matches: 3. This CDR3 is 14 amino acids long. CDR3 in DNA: TGCGCCAGCAGCCAGATAGCGGGGAACAATGAGCAGTTCTTC. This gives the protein CASSQIAGNNEQFF.

CDR3 nucleotides: TGTGCCAGCAGTGAACTAATAGCGGGGGAAGAGCAGTACTTC. As protein: CASSELIAGEEQYF. This rearrangement joins TRBV2 to TRBJ2-7; 9 nucleotides match TRBD2. Per germline, CDR1 SNHLY and CDR2 FYNNEI. The CDR3 consists of 14 residues. V dropped 2 bases and J dropped 7; count of bases not matched to a gene: 6.

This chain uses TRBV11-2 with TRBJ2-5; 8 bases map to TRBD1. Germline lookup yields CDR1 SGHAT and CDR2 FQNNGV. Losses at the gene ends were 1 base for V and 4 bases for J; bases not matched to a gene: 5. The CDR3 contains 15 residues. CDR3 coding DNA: TGTGCCAGCAGCTTAGGGTCAGGGGGCGCAGAGACCCAGTACTTC. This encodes CASSLGSGGAETQYF.

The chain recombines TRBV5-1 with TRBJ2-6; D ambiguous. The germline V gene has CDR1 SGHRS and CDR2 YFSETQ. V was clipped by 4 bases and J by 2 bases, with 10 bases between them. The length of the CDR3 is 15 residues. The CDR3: CASSLPSAGANVLTF. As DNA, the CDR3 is TGCGCCAGCAGCCTACCCTCGGCTGGGGCCAACGTCCTGACTTTC. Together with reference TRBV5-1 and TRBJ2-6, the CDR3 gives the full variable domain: KAGVTQTPRYLIKTRGQQVTLSCSPISGHRSVSWYQQTPGQGLQFLFEYFSETQRNKGNFPGRFSGRQFSNSRSEMNVSTLELGDSALYLCASSLPSAGANVLTFGAGSRLTVL.

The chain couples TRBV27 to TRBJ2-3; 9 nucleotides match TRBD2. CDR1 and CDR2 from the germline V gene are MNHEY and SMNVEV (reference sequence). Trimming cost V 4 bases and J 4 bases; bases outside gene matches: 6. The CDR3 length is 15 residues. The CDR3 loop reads CASSSLAGAADTQYF. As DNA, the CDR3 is TGTGCCAGCAGTTCGTTAGCGGGGGCAGCAGATACGCAGTATTTT.

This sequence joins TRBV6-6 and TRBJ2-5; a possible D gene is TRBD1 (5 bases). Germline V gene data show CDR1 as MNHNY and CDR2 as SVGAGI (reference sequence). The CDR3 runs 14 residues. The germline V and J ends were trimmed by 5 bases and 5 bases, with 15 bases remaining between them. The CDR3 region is CASSHLQDAETQYF. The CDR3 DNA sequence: TGTGCCAGCAGTCATCTACAGGACGCGGAGACCCAGTACTTC.

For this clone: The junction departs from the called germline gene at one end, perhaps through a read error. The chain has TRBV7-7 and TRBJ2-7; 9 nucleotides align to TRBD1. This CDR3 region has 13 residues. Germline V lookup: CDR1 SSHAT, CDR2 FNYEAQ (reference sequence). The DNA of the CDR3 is TGTGCTAGCAGCTTAGGGACAGGGTATGAGCAGTACTTC. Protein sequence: CASSLGTGYEQYF.

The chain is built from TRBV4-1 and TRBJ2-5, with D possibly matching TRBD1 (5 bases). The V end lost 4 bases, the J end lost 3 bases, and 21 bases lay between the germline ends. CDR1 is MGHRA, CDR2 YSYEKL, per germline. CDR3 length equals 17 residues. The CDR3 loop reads CASSPLVLGPWEETQYF. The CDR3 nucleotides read TGCGCCAGCAGCCCCCTCGTGCTGGGGCCCTGGGAAGAGACCCAGTACTTC.

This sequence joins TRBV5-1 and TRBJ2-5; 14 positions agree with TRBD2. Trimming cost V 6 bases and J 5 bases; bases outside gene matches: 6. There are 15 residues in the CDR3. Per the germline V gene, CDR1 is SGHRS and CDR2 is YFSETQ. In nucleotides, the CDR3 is TGCGCCAGCATCCGGACTAGCGGGGGGAGTGAGACCCAGTACTTC. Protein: CASIRTSGGSETQYF.

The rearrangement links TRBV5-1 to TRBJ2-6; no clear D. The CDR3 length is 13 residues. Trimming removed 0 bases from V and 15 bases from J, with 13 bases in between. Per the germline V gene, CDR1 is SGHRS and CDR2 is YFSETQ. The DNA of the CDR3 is TGCGCCAGCAGCTTGGGGGCGACATCGCGCCTGACTTTC. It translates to CASSLGATSRLTF.

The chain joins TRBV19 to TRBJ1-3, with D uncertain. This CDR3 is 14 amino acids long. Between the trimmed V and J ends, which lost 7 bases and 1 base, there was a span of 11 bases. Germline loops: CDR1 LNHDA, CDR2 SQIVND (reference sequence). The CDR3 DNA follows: TGTGCCAGTATTGAGGGTATTTCTGGAAACACCATATATTTT. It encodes CASIEGISGNTIYF. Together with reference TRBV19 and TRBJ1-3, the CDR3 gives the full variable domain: DGGITQSPKYLFRKEGQNVTLSCEQNLNHDAMYWYRQDPGQGLRLIYYSQIVNDFQKGDIAEGYSVSREKKESFPLTVTSAQKNPTAFYLCASIEGISGNTIYFGEGSWLTVV.

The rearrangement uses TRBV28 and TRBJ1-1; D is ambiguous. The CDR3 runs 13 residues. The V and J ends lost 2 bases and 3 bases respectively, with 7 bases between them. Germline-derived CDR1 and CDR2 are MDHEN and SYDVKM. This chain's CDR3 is CASSLERDTEAFF. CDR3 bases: TGTGCCAGCAGTTTAGAACGGGACACTGAAGCTTTCTTT.

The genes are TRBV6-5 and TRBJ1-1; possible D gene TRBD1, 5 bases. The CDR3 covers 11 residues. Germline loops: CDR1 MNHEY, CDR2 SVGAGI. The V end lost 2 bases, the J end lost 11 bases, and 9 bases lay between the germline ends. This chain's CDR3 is CASSYAGRAFF. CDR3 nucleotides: TGTGCCAGCAGTTACGCAGGGAGGGCTTTCTTT.

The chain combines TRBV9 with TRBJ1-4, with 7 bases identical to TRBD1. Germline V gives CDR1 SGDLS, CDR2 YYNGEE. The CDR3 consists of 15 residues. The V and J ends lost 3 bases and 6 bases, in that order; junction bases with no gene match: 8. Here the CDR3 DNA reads TGTGCCAGCAGCGCCCGACAGGGCCGCTATGAAAAACTGTTTTTT. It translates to CASSARQGRYEKLFF.

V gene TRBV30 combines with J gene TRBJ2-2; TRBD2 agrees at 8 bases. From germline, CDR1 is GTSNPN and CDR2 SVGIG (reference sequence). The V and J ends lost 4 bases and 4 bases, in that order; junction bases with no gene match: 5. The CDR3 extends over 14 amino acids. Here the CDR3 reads CAWMGLGRTGELFF. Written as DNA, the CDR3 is TGTGCCTGGATGGGACTAGGGCGCACCGGGGAGCTGTTTTTT. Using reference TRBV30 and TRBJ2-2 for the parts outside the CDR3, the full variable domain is SQTIHQWPATLVQPVGSPLSLECTVEGTSNPNLYWYRQAAGRGLQLLFYSVGIGQISSEVPQNLSASRPQDRQFILSSKKLLLSDSGFYLCAWMGLGRTGELFFGEGSRLTVL.

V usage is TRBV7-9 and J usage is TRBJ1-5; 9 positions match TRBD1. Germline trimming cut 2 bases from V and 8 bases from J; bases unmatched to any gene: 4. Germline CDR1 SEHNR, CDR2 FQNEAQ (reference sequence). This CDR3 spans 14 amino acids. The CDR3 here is CASSLTGGAEPQHF. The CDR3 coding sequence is TGTGCCAGCAGCTTAACAGGGGGCGCGGAGCCCCAGCATTTT.

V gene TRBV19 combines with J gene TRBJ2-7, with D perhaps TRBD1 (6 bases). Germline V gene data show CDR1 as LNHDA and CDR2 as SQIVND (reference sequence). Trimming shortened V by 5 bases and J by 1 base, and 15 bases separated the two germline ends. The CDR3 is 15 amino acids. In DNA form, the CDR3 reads TGTGCCAGTAGTTCTGTCCGGGACAATTCCTACGAGCAGTACTTC. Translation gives CASSSVRDNSYEQYF.

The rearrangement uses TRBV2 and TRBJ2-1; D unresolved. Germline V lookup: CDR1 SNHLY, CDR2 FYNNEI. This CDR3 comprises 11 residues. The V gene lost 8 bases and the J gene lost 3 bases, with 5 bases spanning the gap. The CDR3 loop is CASGVYNEQFF. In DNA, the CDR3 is TGTGCCAGCGGAGTCTACAATGAGCAGTTCTTC.

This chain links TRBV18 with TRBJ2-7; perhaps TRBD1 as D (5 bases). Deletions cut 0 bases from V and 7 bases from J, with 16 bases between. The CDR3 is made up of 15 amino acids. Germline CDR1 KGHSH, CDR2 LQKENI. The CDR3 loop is CASSPPGRSPGEQYF. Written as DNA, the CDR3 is TGTGCCAGCTCACCACCGGGCCGATCCCCAGGGGAGCAGTACTTC.

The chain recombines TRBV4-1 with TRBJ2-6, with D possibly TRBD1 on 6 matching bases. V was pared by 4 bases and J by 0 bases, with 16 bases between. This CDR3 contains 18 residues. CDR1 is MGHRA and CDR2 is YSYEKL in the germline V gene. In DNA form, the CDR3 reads TGCGCCAGCAGCCCCCAACCAGGGGACCCCTCTGGGGCCAACGTCCTGACTTTC. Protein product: CASSPQPGDPSGANVLTF.